This TCR beta chain appears in the sequencing data of a study of blood T cell repertoires in COVID-19. Source study methods: The assay estimated nucleated cells by amplifying reference gene primers. Libraries were prepared by immunoSEQ multiplex PCR; TCRdb keeps only in-frame clonotypes and omits some of them. The DNA gave D and trimming, while V, J and clone size come from that table. The table has about 200,000 clones, around 90% seen once. Recruits, aged about 18 to 89 years, lived in 25 or so US areas. Researchers sorted participants into cohorts using their self-reported clinical history. Before being deemed recovered, Cohort 3 donors had two negative PCRs, clearance, or symptom resolution. The CDR3 covers 15 residues. Trimming at V came to 8 bases and at J to 7 bases, leaving 13 bases not matched to a gene. CDR1 and CDR2 from the germline V gene are SEHNR and FQNEAQ (reference sequence).

This sequence was found in a young man who had recovered from COVID-19. The chain recombines TRBV7-9 with TRBJ1-4, with TRBD1 matching over 7 bases. Sequenced material: PBMCs or T cells enriched from blood (not recorded which). The CDR3 coding sequence is TGTGCCAGCTCCCGGGGACAGTCCTCGAGTGAAAAACTGTTTTTT. Translation: CASSRGQSSSEKLFF.